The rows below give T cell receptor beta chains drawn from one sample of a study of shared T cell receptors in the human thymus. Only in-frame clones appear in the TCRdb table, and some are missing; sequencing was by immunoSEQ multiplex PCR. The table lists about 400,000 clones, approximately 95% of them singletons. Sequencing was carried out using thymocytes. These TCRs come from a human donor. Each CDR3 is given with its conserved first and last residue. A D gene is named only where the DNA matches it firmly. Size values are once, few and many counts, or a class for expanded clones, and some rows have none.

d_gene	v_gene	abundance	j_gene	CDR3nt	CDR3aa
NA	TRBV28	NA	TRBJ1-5	TGTGCCAGCAGTACCCCCCGGGGGGGACACCTTAGCAATCAGCCCCAGCATTTT	CASSTPRGGHLSNQPQHF
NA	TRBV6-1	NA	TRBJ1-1	TGTGCCAGCAGTGAATCGGGGGGAGGGGCTTTCTTT	CASSESGGGAFF
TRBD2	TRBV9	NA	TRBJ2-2	TGTGCCAGCAGCGTAGGAGCAACTAGCGGGAGGGCCCCCGGGGAGCTGTTTTTT	CASSVGATSGRAPGELFF
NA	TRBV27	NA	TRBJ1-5	TGTGCCAGCAGTTTATATCCAGGAAGCACAGATACGCAGCATTTT	CASSLYPGSTDTQHF
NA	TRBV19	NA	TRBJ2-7	TGTGCCAGTAGTGTCGACAGGTTATACGAGCAGTACTTC	CASSVDRLYEQYF
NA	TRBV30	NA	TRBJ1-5	TGTGCCTGGACCGACAGGTCCGGAGGGCCCCAGCATTTT	CAWTDRSGGPQHF
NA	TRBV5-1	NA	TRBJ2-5	TGCGCCAGCAGCGACCACAGGGCGGTGGACAAGCAAGAGACCCAGTACTTC	CASSDHRAVDKQETQYF
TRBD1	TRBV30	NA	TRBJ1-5	TGTGCCTGGCAACAGGGGGGTAGCAATCAGCCCCAGCATTTT	CAWQQGGSNQPQHF
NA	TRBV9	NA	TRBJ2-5	TGTGCCAGCAGCGCGGAGGATGGGAAGACCCAGTACTTC	CASSAEDGKTQYF
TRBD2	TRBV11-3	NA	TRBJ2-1	TGTGCCAGCAGACGACTAGCGGGGGAAGACAATGAGCAGTTCTTC	CASRRLAGEDNEQFF
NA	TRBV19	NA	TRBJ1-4	TGTGCCAGTACCCCCATCGGCAGGGAGGAAATCTCGGAAAAACTGTTTTTT	CASTPIGREEISEKLFF
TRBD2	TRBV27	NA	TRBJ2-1	TGTGCCAGCAGTTTATCTCGAGCGCCGGTGGGACTAGCGGGAGCCTACAATGAGCAGTTCTTC	CASSLSRAPVGLAGAYNEQFF
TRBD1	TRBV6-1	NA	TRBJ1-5	TGTGCCAGCAGTGACAGGGGGCAACAGCCCCAGCATTTT	CASSDRGQQPQHF
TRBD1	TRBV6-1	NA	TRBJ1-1	TGTGCCAGCAGTGGAGGACAGGGTTTAGACACTGAAGCTTTCTTT	CASSGGQGLDTEAFF
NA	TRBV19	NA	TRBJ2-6	TGTGCCAGTAGTCTAACCGCCCCAGAGCCCTCTGGGGCCAACGTCCTGACTTTC	CASSLTAPEPSGANVLTF
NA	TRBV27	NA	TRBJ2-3	TGTGCCAGCCGGGGCCTTAATACAGATACGCAGTATTTT	CASRGLNTDTQYF
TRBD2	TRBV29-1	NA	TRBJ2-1	TGCAGCGTGGCAACTAGCGGGAGGCTGAATGAGCAGTTCTTC	CSVATSGRLNEQFF
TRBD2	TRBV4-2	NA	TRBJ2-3	TGTGCCAGCAGCCAAGACAACCCCGGGGATGGCGGGAGGGCCCAGACAGATACGCAGTATTTT	CASSQDNPGDGGRAQTDTQYF
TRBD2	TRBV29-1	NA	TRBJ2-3	TGCAGCGTTGGAAGCGGGAGGACCCCAGATACGCAGTATTTT	CSVGSGRTPDTQYF
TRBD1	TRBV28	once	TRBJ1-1	TGTGCCAGCAGTTTCTGGGGGACAGGGAAGCAGAACACTGAAGCTTTCTTT	CASSFWGTGKQNTEAFF
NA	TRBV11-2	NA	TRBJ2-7	TGTGCCAGCAGCCCTGAACACCTCCAGAGCTCCTACGAGCAGTACTTC	CASSPEHLQSSYEQYF
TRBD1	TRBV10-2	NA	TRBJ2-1	TGCGCCAGCAGTGAGTCCTTACAGCGCTTACCGACGGACAGGTACTACAATGAGCAGTTCTTC	CASSESLQRLPTDRYYNEQFF
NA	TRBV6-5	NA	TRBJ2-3	TGTGCCAGCAGGCGGGGCACAGATACGCAGTATTTT	CASRRGTDTQYF
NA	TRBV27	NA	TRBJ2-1	TGTGCCAGCAGTTTATCCGAACAGGGCCTTCCCTACAATGAGCAGTTCTTC	CASSLSEQGLPYNEQFF
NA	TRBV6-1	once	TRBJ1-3	TGTGCCAGCAGTGAATGCCCCCCGGAGGGAAACACCATATATTTT	CASSECPPEGNTIYF
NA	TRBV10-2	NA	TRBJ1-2	TGCGCCAGCAGTCCCCGAGTCGAGGAACAGGCTTCTAACTATGGCTACACCTTC	CASSPRVEEQASNYGYTF
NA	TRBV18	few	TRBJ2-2	TGTGCCAGCTCACAAGACACCGGGGAGCTGTTTTTT	CASSQDTGELFF
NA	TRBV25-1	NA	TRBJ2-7	TGTGCCAGCAGTGGTGTAAGTTCCTACGAGCAGTACTTC	CASSGVSSYEQYF
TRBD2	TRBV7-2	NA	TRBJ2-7	TGTGCCAGCAGTTGGGGGGGAGCGGGGTTCTCCTACGAGCAGTACTTC	CASSWGGAGFSYEQYF
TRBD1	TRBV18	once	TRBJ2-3	TGTGCCAGCTCACCACCGGGAGAGCAGGGGGCGTTCACAGATACGCAGTATTTT	CASSPPGEQGAFTDTQYF
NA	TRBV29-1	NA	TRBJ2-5	TGCAGCGTTGAAGAAGGGATCCAAGAGACCCAGTACTTC	CSVEEGIQETQYF
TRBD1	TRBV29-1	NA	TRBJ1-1	TGCAGCGTCCCCTCGTCAGGGGGATCGAAGTCTCATGGAGCTTTCTTT	CSVPSSGGSKSHGAFF
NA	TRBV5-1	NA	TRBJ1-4	TGCGCCAGCAGGAGCTTTGGCGAAAAACTGTTTTTT	CASRSFGEKLFF
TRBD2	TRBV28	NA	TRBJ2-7	TGTGCCAGCAGTTTCAGCGGGGTTAGCTCCTACGAGCAGTACTTC	CASSFSGVSSYEQYF
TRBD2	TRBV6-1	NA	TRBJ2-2	TGTGCCAGCAGTGAAGCGGGGAGGGGCACCGGGGAGCTGTTTTTT	CASSEAGRGTGELFF
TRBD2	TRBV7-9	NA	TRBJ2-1	TGTGCCAGCATGACTAGCGGGAGGGTGGACAATGAGCAGTTCTTC	CASMTSGRVDNEQFF
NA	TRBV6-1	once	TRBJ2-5	TGTGCCAGCAGTGTTGCAGGGACAGAGACCCAGTACTTC	CASSVAGTETQYF
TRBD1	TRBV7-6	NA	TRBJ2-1	TGTGCCAGCAGCCTCCGGGACAGTTCGGAGCAGTTCTTC	CASSLRDSSEQFF
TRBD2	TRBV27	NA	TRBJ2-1	TGTGCCAGCAGTTTATCGAACCAGCGGGAGGGCCGGAACAATGAGCAGTTCTTC	CASSLSNQREGRNNEQFF
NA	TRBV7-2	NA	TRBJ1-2	TGTGCCAGCAGCTTAGATGATGGAGAGGGTCACTATGGCTACACCTTC	CASSLDDGEGHYGYTF
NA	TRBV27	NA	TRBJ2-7	TGTGCCAGCAGTGTTCATTACGAGCAGTACTTC	CASSVHYEQYF
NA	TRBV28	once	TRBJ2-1	TGTGCCAGTGGAGGGGGGTGCACTGAGCAGTTCTTC	CASGGGCTEQFF
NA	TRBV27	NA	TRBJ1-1	TGTGCCAGCAGTTTACGACAGTTGAACACTGAAGCTTTCTTT	CASSLRQLNTEAFF
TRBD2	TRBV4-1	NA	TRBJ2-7	TGCGCCAGCAGCCAAGATAGCGGGAGGAAGATAGGAGCAGGGCAGTACTTC	CASSQDSGRKIGAGQYF
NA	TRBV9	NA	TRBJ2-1	TGTGCCAGCAGCGTACGTAGGGCGGGGAGCTCCTACAATGAGCAGTTCTTC	CASSVRRAGSSYNEQFF
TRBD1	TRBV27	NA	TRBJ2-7	TGTGCCAGCAGCCCTCCCCAGGGGGTAAATACCGCCTACGAGCAGTACTTC	CASSPPQGVNTAYEQYF
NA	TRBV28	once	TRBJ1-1	TGTGCCAGCAAGACGTTTCTCGCGGGACACGAAGCTTTCTTT	CASKTFLAGHEAFF
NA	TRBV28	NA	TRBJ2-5	TGTGCCAGCACTTCAGTGAGTGGGGGTCAAGAGACCCAGTACTTC	CASTSVSGGQETQYF
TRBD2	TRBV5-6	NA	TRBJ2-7	TGTGCCAGCAGCTTTATTTGGGCGGGAGGCCTGGACGAGCAGTACTTC	CASSFIWAGGLDEQYF
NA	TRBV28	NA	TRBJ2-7	TGTGCCAGCAGCCTTGTCGAGCGGTCCGTCTACGAGCAGTACTTC	CASSLVERSVYEQYF
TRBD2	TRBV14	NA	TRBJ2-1	TGTGCCAGCAGCCAAAGGTTATGGCGGACTAGCGGGAACGGTGAGCAGTTCTTC	CASSQRLWRTSGNGEQFF
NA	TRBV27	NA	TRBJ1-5	TGTGCCAGCAGTTCAGGCCCGCGGGGGGGGCCTAGTCAGCCCCAGCATTTT	CASSSGPRGGPSQPQHF
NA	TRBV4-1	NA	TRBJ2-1	TGCGCCAGCAGCCAGACACCAGGGGATCGGCCCTACAATGAGCAGTTCTTC	CASSQTPGDRPYNEQFF